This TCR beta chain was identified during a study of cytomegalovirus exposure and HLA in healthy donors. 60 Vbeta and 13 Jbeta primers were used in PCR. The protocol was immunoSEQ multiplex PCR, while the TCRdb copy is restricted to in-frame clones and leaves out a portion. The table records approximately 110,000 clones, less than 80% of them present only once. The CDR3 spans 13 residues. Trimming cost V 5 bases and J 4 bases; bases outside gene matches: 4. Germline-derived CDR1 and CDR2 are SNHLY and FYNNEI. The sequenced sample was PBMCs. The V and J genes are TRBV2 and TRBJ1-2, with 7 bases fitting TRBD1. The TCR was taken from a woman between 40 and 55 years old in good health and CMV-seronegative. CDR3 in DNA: TGTGCCAGCAGTCCGGGGACAGTCTATGGCTACACCTTC. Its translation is CASSPGTVYGYTF.